The next 19 T cell receptor beta chains were all read from a single sample in a study of T cells in tuberculosis. Generated by immunoSEQ multiplex PCR, the TCRdb table keeps only in-frame clones and is missing some. This table holds about 59,000 clones, 81% found once. After thawing and overnight rest, PBMC were stained with GMM-loaded CD1B tetramer, viability dye and anti-CD3 for sorting. The lipid loaded on the CD1B tetramers was C32 glucose monomycolate from Rhodococcus equi. The sequencing sample was made of CD1b-GMM tetramer-negative cells sorted from PBMCs. These receptors came from an adult woman with latent tuberculosis.

CDR3 in DNA: TGTGCCAGCAGCGGGACATACCAAGAGACCCAGTACTTC. It is translated as CASSGTYQETQYF. This sequence joins TRBV6-1 and TRBJ2-5, with a tentative D call TRBD1 (6 bases). Trimming left V 6 bases short and J 0 bases short, with 8 bases between. Germline lookup yields CDR1 MNHNS and CDR2 SASEGT. This CDR3 region has 13 residues.

The rearrangement uses TRBV7-2 and TRBJ2-1; 7 bases agree with TRBD1. The CDR3 covers 15 residues. The trim removed 6 bases at V and 0 bases at J, leaving 5 bases unmatched. The V gene's germline CDR1 is SGHTA and CDR2 FQGNSA. The CDR3 bases are TGTGCCAGCAGTTCGTGGGACAGCTCCTACAATGAGCAGTTCTTC. It specifies CASSSWDSSYNEQFF.

The chain recombines TRBV5-5 with TRBJ2-3, with a possible D match to TRBD1 (6 bases). Trimming removed 3 bases from V and 2 bases from J, with 13 bases in between. CDR1 is SGHKS and CDR2 is YYEKEE in the germline V gene (reference sequence). The CDR3 runs 15 residues. In DNA, the CDR3 is TGTGCCAGCAGCTCCTTGGACAGTATCACAGATACGCAGTATTTT. This encodes CASSSLDSITDTQYF.

This clone was observed a handful of times. The chain combines TRBV7-2 with TRBJ2-2; TRBD2 is a possible D gene (7 bases). Trimming shortened V by 7 bases and J by 0 bases, and 18 bases separated the two germline ends. The CDR3 is 17 amino acids. Looked up from germline, CDR1 is SGHTA and CDR2 is FQGNSA. CDR3 DNA: TGTGCCAGCACCCTGGGAGGGGGACACGCGAACACCGGGGAGCTGTTTTTT. Translated, it gives CASTLGGGHANTGELFF.

V gene TRBV7-2 combines with J gene TRBJ2-1; TRBD1 matches 10 bases. CDR1 is SGHTA, CDR2 FQGNSA, per germline. V shed 8 bases, J shed 9 bases, and the junction held 13 bases outside the gene matches. This CDR3 is built from 15 residues. CDR3 in amino acids: CASGRRQGAHGEQFF. The CDR3 DNA is TGTGCCAGCGGAAGAAGACAGGGGGCGCATGGTGAGCAGTTCTTC. The full variable domain, its missing parts supplied by reference TRBV7-2 and TRBJ2-1, is GAGVSQSPSNKVTEKGKDVELRCDPISGHTALYWYRQSLGQGLEFLIYFQGNSAPDKSGLPSDRFSAERTGGSVSTLTIQRTQQEDSAVYLCASGRRQGAHGEQFFGPGTRLTVL.

J is TRBJ2-5 and V is TRBV7-9; 15 bases agree with TRBD2. With the DNA end fitting TRBJ2-7 better, the J assignment may be wrong. Looked up from germline, CDR1 is SEHNR and CDR2 is FQNEAQ (reference sequence). The CDR3 spans 16 residues. CDR3 loop: CASSLRTSGRAYEQYF. The DNA of the CDR3 is TGTGCCAGCAGCCTACGGACTAGCGGGAGGGCCTACGAGCAGTACTTC.

The chain recombines TRBV19 with TRBJ2-5; 7 positions match TRBD1. The last part of the DNA fits TRBJ2-7 better; the J call may be wrong. The CDR3 is 14 residues long. Germline loops: CDR1 LNHDA, CDR2 SQIVND (reference sequence). The CDR3 is CASNRGPALYEQYF. The CDR3 bases are TGTGCCAGTAATAGGGGGCCCGCGCTCTACGAGCAGTACTTC.

The genes are TRBV28 and TRBJ2-4; 8 bases are shared with TRBD2. V shed 5 bases, J shed 5 bases, and the junction held 14 bases outside the gene matches. There are 17 residues in the CDR3. The germline gives CDR1 MDHEN, CDR2 SYDVKM. This CDR3 reads CASSNWGLVGLENIQYF. CDR3 nucleotides: TGTGCCAGCAGTAACTGGGGACTAGTAGGATTGGAAAACATTCAGTACTTC. The complete variable domain, with remaining parts taken from reference TRBV28 and TRBJ2-4, reads DVKVTQSSRYLVKRTGEKVFLECVQDMDHENMFWYRQDPGLGLRLIYFSYDVKMKEKGDIPEGYSVSREKKERFSLILESASTNQTSMYLCASSNWGLVGLENIQYFGAGTRLSVL.

The chain couples TRBV28 to TRBJ2-4, with 8 nucleotides matching TRBD1. V lost 4 bases and J lost 1; bases outside the gene matches: 9. The germline V gene has CDR1 MDHEN and CDR2 SYDVKM. The CDR3 spans 17 residues. The CDR3, as DNA: TGTGCCAGCAGTTCCCTCAGGGGGCCGGTGGCCAAAAACATTCAGTACTTC. Encoded protein: CASSSLRGPVAKNIQYF.

This clone has just a few counts. The chain couples TRBV19 to TRBJ2-2; TRBD2 aligns across 14 bases. Germline V gene sequence: CDR1 LNHDA, CDR2 SQIVND (reference sequence). The length of the CDR3 is 17 residues. V was pared by 9 bases and J by 7 bases, with 13 bases of the junction left unmatched. This CDR3 reads CASRRGLAGGMGGELFF. CDR3 bases: TGTGCCAGCCGTAGAGGACTAGCGGGGGGTATGGGCGGGGAGCTGTTTTTT.

The rearrangement uses TRBV7-2 and TRBJ2-2; D is perhaps TRBD2 (5 bases). Germline-derived CDR1 and CDR2 are SGHTA and FQGNSA. Trimming stripped 9 bases from V and 0 bases from J, with 11 bases between. The length of the CDR3 is 14 residues. Here the CDR3 reads CASMRATNTGELFF. CDR3 coding DNA: TGTGCCAGTATGAGGGCAACGAACACCGGGGAGCTGTTTTTT.

The chain employs TRBV30 and TRBJ1-1, with 7 bases matching TRBD1. In germline, CDR1 is GTSNPN, CDR2 SVGIG (reference sequence). The length of the CDR3 is 13 residues. V shed 3 bases, J shed 2 bases, and the junction held 3 bases outside the gene matches. The CDR3 nucleotides are TGTGCCTGGAGGGGGACAGTTAACACTGAAGCTTTCTTT. Protein: CAWRGTVNTEAFF.

The J gene is TRBJ2-1, the V gene TRBV7-2; D gene unclear. CDR1 and CDR2 from the germline V gene are SGHTA and FQGNSA. The CDR3 sequence is 13 residues long. Trimming cost V 5 bases and J 8 bases, with 13 bases left between them. The CDR3 DNA is TGTGCCAGCAGCCCCCCGCGAAGAGATGAGCAGTTCTTC. Protein sequence: CASSPPRRDEQFF.

A few counts support this clone. The chain uses TRBV7-9 and TRBJ1-2; D might be TRBD1 (6 bases). V lost 5 bases and J lost 7, with 17 bases in between. There are 14 residues in the CDR3. Germline CDR1 reads SEHNR; CDR2 reads FQNEAQ (reference sequence). CDR3 region: CASSPTGIGGGYTF. The CDR3 coding sequence is TGTGCCAGCAGCCCTACAGGGATCGGAGGTGGCTACACCTTC.

The chain carries TRBV7-9 and TRBJ1-1; D is undetermined. Germline V lookup: CDR1 SEHNR, CDR2 FQNEAQ (reference sequence). The CDR3 covers 14 residues. With 5 bases removed from V and 5 bases from J, the gap between germline ends came to 15 bases. The CDR3 bases are TGTGCCAGCAGCCTTAGATCGGGAGATACTGAAGCTTTCTTT. Protein product: CASSLRSGDTEAFF.

This chain links TRBV11-2 with TRBJ1-1; D is unresolved. The germline V gene encodes CDR1 SGHAT and CDR2 FQNNGV. V was trimmed by 5 bases and J by 5 bases, leaving 15 bases between them. The CDR3 is 14 amino acids. The CDR3: CASSRSGQRTEAFF. CDR3 DNA: TGTGCCAGCAGCAGGAGCGGGCAAAGGACTGAAGCTTTCTTT. The whole variable domain, filled in from reference TRBV11-2 and TRBJ1-1, reads EAGVAQSPRYKIIEKRQSVAFWCNPISGHATLYWYQQILGQGPKLLIQFQNNGVVDDSQLPKDRFSAERLKGVDSTLKIQPAKLEDSAVYLCASSRSGQRTEAFFGQGTRLTVV.

This clone occurred a few times. The rearrangement links TRBV5-1 to TRBJ2-7; tentatively, D is TRBD1 (6 bases). Germline CDR1 SGHRS, CDR2 YFSETQ. Trimming removed 4 bases at V and 0 bases at J, with 11 bases between. CDR3 length: 14 residues. Here the CDR3 reads CASSRQGSSYEQYF. The CDR3 DNA follows: TGCGCCAGCAGCCGTCAGGGGAGCTCCTACGAGCAGTACTTC.

The chain is built from TRBV27 and TRBJ1-2; 12 bases fit TRBD1. V gave up 0 bases and J gave up 3 bases; unmatched junction bases: 8. The CDR3 is 18 amino acids. Per the germline V gene, CDR1 is MNHEY and CDR2 is SMNVEV (reference sequence). CDR3 protein: CASSLSPGQGAFDYGYTF. The CDR3 DNA reads as TGTGCCAGCAGTTTATCGCCGGGACAGGGGGCATTCGACTATGGCTACACCTTC.

The chain employs TRBV11-2 and TRBJ1-1, with a tentative D call TRBD1 (5 bases). V lost 5 bases to trimming and J lost 5 bases, with 12 bases between them. Looked up from germline, CDR1 is SGHAT and CDR2 is FQNNGV. The CDR3 consists of 13 residues. CDR3 DNA sequence: TGTGCCAGCAGCCCGCCTTACAGGACTGAAGCTTTCTTT. It is translated as CASSPPYRTEAFF.